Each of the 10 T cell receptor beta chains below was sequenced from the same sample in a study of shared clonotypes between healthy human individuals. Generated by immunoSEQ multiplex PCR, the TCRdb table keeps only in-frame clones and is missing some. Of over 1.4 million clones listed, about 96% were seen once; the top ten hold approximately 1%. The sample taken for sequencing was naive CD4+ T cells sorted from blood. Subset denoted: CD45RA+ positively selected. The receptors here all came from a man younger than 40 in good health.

In DNA, the CDR3 is TGTGCCAGCAGCCCTTTAGGACTCGGTCGCCACGAGCAGTACTTC. Translation gives CASSPLGLGRHEQYF. The chain joins TRBV28 to TRBJ2-7; D may be TRBD2 (5 bases). The CDR3 is made up of 15 amino acids. V lost 6 bases to trimming and J lost 5 bases, with 20 bases between them. Germline V CDR1 and CDR2: MDHEN, SYDVKM. The full variable domain, completed using reference TRBV28 and TRBJ2-7, is DVKVTQSSRYLVKRTGEKVFLECVQDMDHENMFWYRQDPGLGLRLIYFSYDVKMKEKGDIPEGYSVSREKKERFSLILESASTNQTSMYLCASSPLGLGRHEQYFGPGTRLTVT.

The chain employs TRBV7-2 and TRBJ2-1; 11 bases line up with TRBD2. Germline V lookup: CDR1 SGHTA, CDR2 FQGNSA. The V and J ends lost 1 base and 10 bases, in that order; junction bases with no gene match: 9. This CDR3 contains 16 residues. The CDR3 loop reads CASSLGPPGLADEQFF. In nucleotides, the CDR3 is TGTGCCAGCAGCTTAGGTCCTCCGGGACTAGCGGACGAGCAGTTCTTC. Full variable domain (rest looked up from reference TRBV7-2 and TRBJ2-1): GAGVSQSPSNKVTEKGKDVELRCDPISGHTALYWYRQSLGQGLEFLIYFQGNSAPDKSGLPSDRFSAERTGGSVSTLTIQRTQQEDSAVYLCASSLGPPGLADEQFFGPGTRLTVL.

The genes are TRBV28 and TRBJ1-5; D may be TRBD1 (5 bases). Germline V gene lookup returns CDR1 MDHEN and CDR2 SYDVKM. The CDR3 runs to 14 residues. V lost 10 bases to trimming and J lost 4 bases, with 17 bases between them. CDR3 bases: TGTGCCACTGTCAGGGCAGGAGGTAATCAGCCCCAGCATTTT. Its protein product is CATVRAGGNQPQHF.

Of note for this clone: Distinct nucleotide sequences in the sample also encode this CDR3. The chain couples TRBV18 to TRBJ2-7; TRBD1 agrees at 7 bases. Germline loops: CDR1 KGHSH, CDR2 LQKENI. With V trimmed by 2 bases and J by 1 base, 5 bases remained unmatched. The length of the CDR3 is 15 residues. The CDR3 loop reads CASSPGGRGSYEQYF. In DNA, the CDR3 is TGTGCCAGCTCACCAGGTGGCAGGGGGTCCTACGAGCAGTACTTC. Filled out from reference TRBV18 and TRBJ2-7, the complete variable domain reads NAGVMQNPRHLVRRRGQEARLRCSPMKGHSHVYWYRQLPEEGLKFMVYLQKENIIDESGMPKERFSAEFPKEGPSILRIQQVVRGDSAAYFCASSPGGRGSYEQYFGPGTRLTVT.

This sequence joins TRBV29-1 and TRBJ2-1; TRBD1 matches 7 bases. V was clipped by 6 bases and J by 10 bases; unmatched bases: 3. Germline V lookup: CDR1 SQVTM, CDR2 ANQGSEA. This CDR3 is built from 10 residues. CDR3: CSVEDREQFF. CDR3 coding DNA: TGCAGCGTCGAGGACAGGGAGCAGTTCTTC.

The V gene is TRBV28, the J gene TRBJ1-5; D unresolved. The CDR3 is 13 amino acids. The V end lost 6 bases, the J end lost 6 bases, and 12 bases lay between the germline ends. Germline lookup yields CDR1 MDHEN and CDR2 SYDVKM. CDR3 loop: CASSYLGGQPQHF. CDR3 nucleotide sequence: TGTGCCAGCAGCTACCTTGGAGGTCAGCCCCAGCATTTT.

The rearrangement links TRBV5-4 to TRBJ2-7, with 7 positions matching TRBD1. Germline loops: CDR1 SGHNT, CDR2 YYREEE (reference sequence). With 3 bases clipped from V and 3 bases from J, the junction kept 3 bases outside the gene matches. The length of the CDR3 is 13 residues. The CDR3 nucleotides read TGTGCCAGCAGCTCGGGACAGAGCTACGAGCAGTACTTC. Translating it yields CASSSGQSYEQYF.

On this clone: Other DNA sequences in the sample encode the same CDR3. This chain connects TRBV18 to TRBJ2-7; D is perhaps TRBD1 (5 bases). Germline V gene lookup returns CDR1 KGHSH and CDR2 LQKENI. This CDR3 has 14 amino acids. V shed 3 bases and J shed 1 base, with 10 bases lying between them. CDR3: CASSPQGGSYEQYF. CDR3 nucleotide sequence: TGTGCCAGCTCACCCCAGGGTGGGTCCTACGAGCAGTACTTC. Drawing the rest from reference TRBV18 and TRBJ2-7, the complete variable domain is NAGVMQNPRHLVRRRGQEARLRCSPMKGHSHVYWYRQLPEEGLKFMVYLQKENIIDESGMPKERFSAEFPKEGPSILRIQQVVRGDSAAYFCASSPQGGSYEQYFGPGTRLTVT.

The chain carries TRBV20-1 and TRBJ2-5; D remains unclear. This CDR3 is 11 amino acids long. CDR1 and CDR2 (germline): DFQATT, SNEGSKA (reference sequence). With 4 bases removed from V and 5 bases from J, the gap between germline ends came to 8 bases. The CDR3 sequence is CSATRTETQYF. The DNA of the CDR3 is TGCAGTGCTACAAGGACGGAGACCCAGTACTTC.

The CDR3 DNA is TGCGCCAGCAGCGATTTTGGGGACACTGAAGCTTTCTTT. Its translation: CASSDFGDTEAFF. The gene calls are TRBV5-1 and TRBJ1-1; D is undetermined. V was pared by 4 bases and J by 3 bases, with 10 bases between. CDR1 and CDR2 from the germline V gene are SGHRS and YFSETQ. The CDR3 has 13 residues.